This T cell receptor delta chain came from a study of γδ T cells in repeated Plasmodium falciparum infection. Study-wide context: The natural-infection arm compared Malian children under seasonal malaria with matched Australian children.

Gammadelta T cells were flow-sorted from PBMC into Vgamma9/Vdelta2+ and Vdelta2-negative populations for bulk analysis. TRG and TRD sequences were obtained from every sorted gammadelta sample. TCRdb redid the clone calls on the multiplex PCR reads with CATT. The sample lists under 60,000 delta-chain clones; 1.6% were seen once. Overall study findings and caveats: Repeated controlled infections reportedly drove waves of new clonotype selection in Vdelta2-negative, mostly Vdelta1+, gammadelta repertoires. Donors in Mali lived in a small rural village, largely one ethnic group.

This CDR3 comprises 24 residues. J lost 4 bases, V lost 3 bases, and 32 bases had no gene match. Germline values: CDR1 TSWWSYY, CDR2 QGS. This clone was picked up many times. Antigen unknown. Sequencing used gamma-delta T cells from blood. This clonotype originated in a pool of human donors (malaria-infected and uninfected, not separated). This rearrangement joins TRDV1 to TRDJ1; 10 nucleotides match TRDD3. The CDR3 bases are TGTGCTCTTGGGGAGTTCCGACTACGGTTTGGAGTGCTGGGGGATAAAGGTCGAGGCGATAAACTCATCTTT. This translates into CALGEFRLRFGVLGDKGRGDKLIF.